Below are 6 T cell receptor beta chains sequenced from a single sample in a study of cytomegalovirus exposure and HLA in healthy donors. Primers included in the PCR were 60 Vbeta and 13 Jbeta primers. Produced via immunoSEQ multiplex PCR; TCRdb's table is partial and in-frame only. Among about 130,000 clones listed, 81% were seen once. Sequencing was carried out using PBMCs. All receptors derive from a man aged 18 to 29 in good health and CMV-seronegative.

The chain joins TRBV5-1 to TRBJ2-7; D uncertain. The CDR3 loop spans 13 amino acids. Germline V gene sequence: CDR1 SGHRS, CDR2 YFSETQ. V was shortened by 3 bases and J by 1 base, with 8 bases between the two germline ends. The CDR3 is CASSSTASYEQYF. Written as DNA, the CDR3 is TGCGCCAGCAGCTCAACAGCTTCCTACGAGCAGTACTTC.

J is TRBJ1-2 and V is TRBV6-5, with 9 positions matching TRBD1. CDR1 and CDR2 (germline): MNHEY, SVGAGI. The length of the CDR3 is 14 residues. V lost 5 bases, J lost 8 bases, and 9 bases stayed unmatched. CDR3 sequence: CASSAYRGRYGYTF. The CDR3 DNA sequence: TGTGCCAGCAGTGCCTACAGGGGGCGATACGGCTACACCTTC.

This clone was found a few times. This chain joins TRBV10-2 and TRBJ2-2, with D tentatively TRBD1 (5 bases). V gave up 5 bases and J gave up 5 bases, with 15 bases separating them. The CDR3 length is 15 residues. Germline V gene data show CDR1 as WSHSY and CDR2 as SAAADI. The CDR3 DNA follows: TGCGCCAGCAGTATTAGGGGTCCATGGACCGGGGAGCTGTTTTTT. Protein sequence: CASSIRGPWTGELFF.

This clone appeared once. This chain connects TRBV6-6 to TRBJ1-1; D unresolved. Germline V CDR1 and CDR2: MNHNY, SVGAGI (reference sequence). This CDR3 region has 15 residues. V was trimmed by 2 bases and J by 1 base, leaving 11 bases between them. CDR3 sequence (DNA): TGTGCCAGCAGTTACGTTACAGCCAAGAACACTGAAGCTTTCTTT. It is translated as CASSYVTAKNTEAFF.

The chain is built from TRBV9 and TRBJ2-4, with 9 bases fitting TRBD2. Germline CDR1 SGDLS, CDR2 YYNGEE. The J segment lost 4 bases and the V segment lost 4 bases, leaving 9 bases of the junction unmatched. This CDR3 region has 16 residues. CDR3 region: CASSSSSGGLKNIQYF. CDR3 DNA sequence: TGTGCCAGCAGCTCCAGTAGCGGGGGCCTGAAAAACATTCAGTACTTC.

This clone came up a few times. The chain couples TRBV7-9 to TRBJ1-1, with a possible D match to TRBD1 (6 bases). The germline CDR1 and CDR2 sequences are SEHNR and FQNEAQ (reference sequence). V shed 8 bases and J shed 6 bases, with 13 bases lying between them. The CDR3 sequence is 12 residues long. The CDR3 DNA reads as TGTGCCAGCCGGGACAACCCTCCTGAAGCTTTCTTT. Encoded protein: CASRDNPPEAFF.